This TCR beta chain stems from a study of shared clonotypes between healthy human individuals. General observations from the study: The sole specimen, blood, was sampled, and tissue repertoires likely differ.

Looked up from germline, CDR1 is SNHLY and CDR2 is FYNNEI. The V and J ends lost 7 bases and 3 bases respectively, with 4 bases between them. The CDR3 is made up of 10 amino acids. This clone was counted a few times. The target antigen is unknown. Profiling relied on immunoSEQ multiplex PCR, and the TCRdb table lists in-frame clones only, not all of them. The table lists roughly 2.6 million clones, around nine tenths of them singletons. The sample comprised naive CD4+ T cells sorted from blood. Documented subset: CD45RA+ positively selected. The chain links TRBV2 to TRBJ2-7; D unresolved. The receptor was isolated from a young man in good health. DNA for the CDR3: TGTGCCAGCACCAACTACGAGCAGTACTTC. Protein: CASTNYEQYF.